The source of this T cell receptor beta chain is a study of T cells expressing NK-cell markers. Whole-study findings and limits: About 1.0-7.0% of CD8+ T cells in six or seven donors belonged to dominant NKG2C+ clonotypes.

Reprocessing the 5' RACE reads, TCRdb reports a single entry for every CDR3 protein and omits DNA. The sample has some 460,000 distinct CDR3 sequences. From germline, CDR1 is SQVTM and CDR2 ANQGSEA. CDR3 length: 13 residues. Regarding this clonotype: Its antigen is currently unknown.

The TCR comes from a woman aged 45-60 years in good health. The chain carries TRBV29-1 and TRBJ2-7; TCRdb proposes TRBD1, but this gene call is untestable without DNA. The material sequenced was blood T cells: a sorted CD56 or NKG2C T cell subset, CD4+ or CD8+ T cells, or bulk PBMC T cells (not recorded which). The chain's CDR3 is CSVDTNGKYEQYF.